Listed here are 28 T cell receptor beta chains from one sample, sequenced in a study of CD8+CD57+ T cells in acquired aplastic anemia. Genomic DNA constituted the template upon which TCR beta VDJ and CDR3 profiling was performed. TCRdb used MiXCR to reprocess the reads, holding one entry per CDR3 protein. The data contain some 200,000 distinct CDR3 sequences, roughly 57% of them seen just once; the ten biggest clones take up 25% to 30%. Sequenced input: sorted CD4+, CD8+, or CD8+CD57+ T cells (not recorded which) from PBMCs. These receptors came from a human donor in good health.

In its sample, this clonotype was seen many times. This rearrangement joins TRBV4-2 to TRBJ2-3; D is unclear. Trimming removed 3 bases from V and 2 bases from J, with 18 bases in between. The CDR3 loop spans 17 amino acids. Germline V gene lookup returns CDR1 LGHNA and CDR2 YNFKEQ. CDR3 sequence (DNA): TGTGCCAGCAGCCAGATTCAAGATAAAACTATCACAGATACGCAGTATTTT. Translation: CASSQIQDKTITDTQYF.

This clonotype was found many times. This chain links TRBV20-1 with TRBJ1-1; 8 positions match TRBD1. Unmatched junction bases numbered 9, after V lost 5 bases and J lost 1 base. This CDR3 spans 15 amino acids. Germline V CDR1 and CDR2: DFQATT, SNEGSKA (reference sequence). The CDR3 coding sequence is TGCAGTGCTTTGGCCCCGGACAGGGAGAACACTGAAGCTTTCTTT. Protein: CSALAPDRENTEAFF.

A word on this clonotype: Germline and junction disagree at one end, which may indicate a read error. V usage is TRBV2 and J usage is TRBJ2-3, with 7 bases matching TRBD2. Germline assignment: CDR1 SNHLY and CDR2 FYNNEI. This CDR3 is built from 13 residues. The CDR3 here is CANSGGGTDTQYF. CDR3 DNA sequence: TGTGCCAACAGTGGGGGGGGAACGGATACGCAGTATTTT.

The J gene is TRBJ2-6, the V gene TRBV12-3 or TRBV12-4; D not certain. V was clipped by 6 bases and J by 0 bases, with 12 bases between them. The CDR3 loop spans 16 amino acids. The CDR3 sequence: CASRTFDGSGANVLTF. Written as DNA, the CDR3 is TGTGCCAGCAGGACCTTTGACGGCTCTGGGGCCAACGTCCTGACTTTC.

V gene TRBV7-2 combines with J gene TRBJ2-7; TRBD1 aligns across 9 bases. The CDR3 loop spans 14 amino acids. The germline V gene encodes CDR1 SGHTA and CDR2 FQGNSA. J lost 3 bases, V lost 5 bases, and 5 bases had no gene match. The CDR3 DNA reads TGTGCCAGCAGCACGGGACAGGGAAACTACGAGCAGTACTTC. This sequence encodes CASSTGQGNYEQYF.

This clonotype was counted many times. The CDR3 DNA follows: TGTGCCAGCAGCTTAGCGGGGGACACTGAAGCTTTCTTT. Encoded protein: CASSLAGDTEAFF. The chain combines TRBV11-3 with TRBJ1-1; maybe TRBD1 (5 bases). V shed 1 base and J shed 3 bases, with 6 bases lying between them. Looked up from germline, CDR1 is SGHNT and CDR2 is YENEEA. This CDR3 has 13 amino acids.

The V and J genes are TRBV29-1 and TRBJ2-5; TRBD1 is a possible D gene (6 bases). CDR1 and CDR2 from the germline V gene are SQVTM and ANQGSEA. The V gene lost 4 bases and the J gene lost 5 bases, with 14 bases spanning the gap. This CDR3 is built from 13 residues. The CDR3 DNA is TGCAGCGTTGGGGGGCAGGGGCACGAGACCCAGTACTTC. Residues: CSVGGQGHETQYF.

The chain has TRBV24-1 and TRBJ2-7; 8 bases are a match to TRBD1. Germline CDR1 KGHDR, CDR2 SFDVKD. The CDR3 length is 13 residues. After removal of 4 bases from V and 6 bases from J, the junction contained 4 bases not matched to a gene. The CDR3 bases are TGTGCCACCAGTGACTCGGACAGGGCCGAGCAGTACTTC. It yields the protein CATSDSDRAEQYF.

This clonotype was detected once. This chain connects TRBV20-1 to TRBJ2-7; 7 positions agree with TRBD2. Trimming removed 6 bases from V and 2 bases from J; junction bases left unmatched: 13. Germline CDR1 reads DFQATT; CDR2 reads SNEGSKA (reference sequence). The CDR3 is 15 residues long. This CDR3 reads CSAISPPGLPYEQYF. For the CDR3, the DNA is TGCAGTGCCATCAGTCCTCCGGGACTACCCTACGAGCAGTACTTC.

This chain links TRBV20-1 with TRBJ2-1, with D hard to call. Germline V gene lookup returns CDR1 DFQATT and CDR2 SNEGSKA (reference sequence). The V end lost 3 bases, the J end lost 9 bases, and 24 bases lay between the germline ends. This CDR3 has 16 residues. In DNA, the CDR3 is TGCAGTGCTAGGGACCCCGGTTGGACCCTTCGAAGTGAGCAGTTCTTC. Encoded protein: CSARDPGWTLRSEQFF.

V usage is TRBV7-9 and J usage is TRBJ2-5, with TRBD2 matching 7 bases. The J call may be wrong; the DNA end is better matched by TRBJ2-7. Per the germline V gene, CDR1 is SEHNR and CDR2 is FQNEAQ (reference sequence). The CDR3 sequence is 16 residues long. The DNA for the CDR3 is TGTGCCAGCAGCCCAGGACTTGGGGGAGGGACCTACGAGCAGTACTTC. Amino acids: CASSPGLGGGTYEQYF.

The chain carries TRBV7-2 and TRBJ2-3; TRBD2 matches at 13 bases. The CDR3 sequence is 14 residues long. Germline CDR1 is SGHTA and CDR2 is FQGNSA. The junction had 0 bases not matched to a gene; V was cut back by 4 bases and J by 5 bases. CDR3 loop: CASSWTSGGDTQYF. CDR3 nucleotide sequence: TGTGCCAGCAGCTGGACTAGCGGGGGAGATACGCAGTATTTT.

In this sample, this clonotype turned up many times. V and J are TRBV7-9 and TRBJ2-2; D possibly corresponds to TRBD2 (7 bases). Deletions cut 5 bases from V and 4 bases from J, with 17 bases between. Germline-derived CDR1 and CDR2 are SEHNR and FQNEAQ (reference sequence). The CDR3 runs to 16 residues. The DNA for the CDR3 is TGTGCCAGCAGCGGGAAGGGGGGGCCTCTCACCGGGGAGCTGTTTTTT. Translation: CASSGKGGPLTGELFF.

The CDR3 loop is CASSLRTSGSETQYF. As DNA, the CDR3 is TGTGCCAGCAGCCTCCGGACTAGCGGGAGTGAGACCCAGTACTTC. The chain couples TRBV9 to TRBJ2-5, with TRBD2 matching 13 bases. Germline V gene sequence: CDR1 SGDLS, CDR2 YYNGEE. The CDR3 has 15 amino acids. V gave up 4 bases and J gave up 5 bases; unmatched junction bases: 5.

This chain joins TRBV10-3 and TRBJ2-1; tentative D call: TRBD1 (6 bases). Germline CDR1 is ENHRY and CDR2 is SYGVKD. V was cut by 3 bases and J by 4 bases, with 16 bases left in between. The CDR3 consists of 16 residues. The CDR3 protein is CAISDQGTIPYNEQFF. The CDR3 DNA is TGTGCCATCAGTGACCAGGGGACGATCCCTTACAATGAGCAGTTCTTC.

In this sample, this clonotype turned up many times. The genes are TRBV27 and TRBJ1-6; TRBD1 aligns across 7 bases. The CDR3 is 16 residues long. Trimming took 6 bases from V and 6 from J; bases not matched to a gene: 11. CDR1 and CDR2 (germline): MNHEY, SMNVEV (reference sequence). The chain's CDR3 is CASRAGTEQFNSPLHF. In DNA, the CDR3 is TGTGCCAGCAGGGCCGGGACAGAACAATTTAATTCACCCCTCCACTTT.

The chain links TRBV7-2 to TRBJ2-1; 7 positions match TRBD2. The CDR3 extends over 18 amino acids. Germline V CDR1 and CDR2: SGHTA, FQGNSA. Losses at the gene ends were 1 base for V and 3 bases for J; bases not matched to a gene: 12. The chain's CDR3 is CASSLEGSGLADYNEQFF. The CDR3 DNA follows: TGTGCCAGCAGCTTAGAGGGTTCGGGCCTAGCGGACTACAATGAGCAGTTCTTC.

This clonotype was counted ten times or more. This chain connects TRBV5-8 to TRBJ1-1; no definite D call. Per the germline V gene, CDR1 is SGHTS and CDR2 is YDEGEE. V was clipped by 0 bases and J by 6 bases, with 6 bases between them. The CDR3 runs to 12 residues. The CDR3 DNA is TGTGCCAGCAGCTTGGGGAGGGCTGAAGCTTTCTTT. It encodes CASSLGRAEAFF.

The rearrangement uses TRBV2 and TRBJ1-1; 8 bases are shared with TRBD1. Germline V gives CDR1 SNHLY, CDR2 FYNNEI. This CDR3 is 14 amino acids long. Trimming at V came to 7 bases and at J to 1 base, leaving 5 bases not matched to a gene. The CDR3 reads CASTQTGANTEAFF. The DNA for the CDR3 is TGTGCCAGCACCCAGACAGGGGCGAACACTGAAGCTTTCTTT.

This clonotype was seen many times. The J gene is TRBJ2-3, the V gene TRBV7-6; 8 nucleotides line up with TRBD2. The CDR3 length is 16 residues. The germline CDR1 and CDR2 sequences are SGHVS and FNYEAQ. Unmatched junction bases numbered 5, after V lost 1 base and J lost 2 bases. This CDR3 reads CASSLGRGETTDTQYF. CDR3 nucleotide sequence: TGTGCCAGCAGCTTAGGGCGGGGGGAGACCACAGATACGCAGTATTTT.

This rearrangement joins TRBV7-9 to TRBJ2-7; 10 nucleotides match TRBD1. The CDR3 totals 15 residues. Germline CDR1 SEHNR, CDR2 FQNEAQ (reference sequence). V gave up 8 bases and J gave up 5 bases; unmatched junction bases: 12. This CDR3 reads CASGDTGTGVDEQYF. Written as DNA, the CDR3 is TGTGCCAGCGGCGATACCGGGACAGGGGTCGACGAGCAGTACTTC. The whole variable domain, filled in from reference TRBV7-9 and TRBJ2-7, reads DTGVSQNPRHKITKRGQNVTFRCDPISEHNRLYWYRQTLGQGPEFLTYFQNEAQLEKSRLLSDRFSAERPKGSFSTLEIQRTEQGDSAMYLCASGDTGTGVDEQYFGPGTRLTVT.

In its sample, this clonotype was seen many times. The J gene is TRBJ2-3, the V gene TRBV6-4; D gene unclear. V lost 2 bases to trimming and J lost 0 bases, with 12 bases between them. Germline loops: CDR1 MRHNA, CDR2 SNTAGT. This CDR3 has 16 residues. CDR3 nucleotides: TGTGCCAGCAGTGACGGCGCCAGTCCTAGCACAGATACGCAGTATTTT. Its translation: CASSDGASPSTDTQYF.

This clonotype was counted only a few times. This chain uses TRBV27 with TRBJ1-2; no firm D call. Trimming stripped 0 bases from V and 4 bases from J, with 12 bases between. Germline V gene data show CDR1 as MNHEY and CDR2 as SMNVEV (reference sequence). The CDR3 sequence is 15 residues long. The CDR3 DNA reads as TGTGCCAGCAGTTTATCCTCCAGCCCCATCTATGGCTACACCTTC. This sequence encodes CASSLSSSPIYGYTF.

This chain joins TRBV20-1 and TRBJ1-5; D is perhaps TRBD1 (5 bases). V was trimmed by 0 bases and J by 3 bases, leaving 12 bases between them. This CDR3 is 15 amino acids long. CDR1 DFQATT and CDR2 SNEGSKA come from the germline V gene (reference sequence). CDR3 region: CSARDYQGYNQPQHF. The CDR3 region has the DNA TGCAGTGCTAGAGATTACCAGGGATACAATCAGCCCCAGCATTTT.

Written as DNA, the CDR3 is TGTGCCAGCAGCTTAGCGGCAAGGGATCAGCCCCAGCATTTT. This gives the protein CASSLAARDQPQHF. The rearrangement links TRBV7-9 to TRBJ1-5, with D hard to call. Germline V lookup: CDR1 SEHNR, CDR2 FQNEAQ (reference sequence). The CDR3 runs to 14 residues. The germline V and J ends were trimmed by 0 bases and 5 bases, with 8 bases remaining between them.

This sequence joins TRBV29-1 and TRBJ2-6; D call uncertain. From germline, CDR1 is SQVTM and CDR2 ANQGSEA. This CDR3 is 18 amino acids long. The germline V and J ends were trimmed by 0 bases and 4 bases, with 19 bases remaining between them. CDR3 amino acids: CSVEDADGTGRGANVLTF. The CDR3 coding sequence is TGCAGCGTTGAAGACGCGGACGGTACTGGGCGGGGGGCCAACGTCCTGACTTTC.

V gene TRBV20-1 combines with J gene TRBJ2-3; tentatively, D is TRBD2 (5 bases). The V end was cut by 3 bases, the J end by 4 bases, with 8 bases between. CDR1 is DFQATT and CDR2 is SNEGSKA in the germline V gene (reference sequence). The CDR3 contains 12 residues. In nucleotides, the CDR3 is TGCAGTGCTAGCCCGAGGGCAGATACGCAGTATTTT. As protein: CSASPRADTQYF.

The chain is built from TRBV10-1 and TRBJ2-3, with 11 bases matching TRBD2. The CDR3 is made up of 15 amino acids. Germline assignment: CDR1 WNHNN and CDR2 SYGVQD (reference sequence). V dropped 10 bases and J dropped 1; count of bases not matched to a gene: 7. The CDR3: CATWASGRCTDTQYF. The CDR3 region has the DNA TGCGCCACCTGGGCTAGCGGGAGGTGCACAGATACGCAGTATTTT.